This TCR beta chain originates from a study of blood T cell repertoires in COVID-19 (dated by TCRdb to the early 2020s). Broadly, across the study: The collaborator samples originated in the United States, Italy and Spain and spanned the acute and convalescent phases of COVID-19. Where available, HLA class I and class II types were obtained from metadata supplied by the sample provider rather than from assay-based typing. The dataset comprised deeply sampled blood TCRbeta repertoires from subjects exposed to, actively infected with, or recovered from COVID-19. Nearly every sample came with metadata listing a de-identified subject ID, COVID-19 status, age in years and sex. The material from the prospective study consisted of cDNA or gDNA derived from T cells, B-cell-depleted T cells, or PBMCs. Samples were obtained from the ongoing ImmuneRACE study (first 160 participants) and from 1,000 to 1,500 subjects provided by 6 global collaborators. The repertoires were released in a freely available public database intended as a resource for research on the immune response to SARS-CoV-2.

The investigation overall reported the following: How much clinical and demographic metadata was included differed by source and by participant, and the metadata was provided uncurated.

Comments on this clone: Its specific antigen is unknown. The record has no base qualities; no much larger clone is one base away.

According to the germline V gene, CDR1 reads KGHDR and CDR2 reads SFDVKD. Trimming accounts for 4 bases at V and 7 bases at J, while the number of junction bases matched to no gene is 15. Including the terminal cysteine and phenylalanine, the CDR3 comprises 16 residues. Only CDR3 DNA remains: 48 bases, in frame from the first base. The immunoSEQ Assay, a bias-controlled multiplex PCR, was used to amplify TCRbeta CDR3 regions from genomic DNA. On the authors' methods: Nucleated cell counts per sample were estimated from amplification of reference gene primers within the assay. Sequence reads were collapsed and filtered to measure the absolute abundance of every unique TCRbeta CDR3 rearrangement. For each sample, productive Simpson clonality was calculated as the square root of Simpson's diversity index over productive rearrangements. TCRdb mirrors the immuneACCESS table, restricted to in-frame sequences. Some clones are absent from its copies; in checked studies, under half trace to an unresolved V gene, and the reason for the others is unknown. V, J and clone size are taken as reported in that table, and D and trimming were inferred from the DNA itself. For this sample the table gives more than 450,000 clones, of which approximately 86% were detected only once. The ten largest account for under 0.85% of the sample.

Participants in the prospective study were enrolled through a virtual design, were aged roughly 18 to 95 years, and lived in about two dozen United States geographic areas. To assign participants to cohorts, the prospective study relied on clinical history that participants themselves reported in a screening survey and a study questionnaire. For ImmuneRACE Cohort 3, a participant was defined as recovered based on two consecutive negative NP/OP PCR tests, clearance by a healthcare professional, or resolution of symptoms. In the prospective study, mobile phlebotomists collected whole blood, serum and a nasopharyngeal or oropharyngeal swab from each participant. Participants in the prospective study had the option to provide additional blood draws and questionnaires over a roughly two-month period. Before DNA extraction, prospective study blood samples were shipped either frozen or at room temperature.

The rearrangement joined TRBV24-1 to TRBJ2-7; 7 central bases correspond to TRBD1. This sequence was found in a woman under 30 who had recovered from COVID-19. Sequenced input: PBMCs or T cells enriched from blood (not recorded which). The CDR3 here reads CATSDTYRDSLGEQYF. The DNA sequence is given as TGTGCCACCAGTGACACATACCGGGACAGTCTGGGGGAGCAGTACTTC.